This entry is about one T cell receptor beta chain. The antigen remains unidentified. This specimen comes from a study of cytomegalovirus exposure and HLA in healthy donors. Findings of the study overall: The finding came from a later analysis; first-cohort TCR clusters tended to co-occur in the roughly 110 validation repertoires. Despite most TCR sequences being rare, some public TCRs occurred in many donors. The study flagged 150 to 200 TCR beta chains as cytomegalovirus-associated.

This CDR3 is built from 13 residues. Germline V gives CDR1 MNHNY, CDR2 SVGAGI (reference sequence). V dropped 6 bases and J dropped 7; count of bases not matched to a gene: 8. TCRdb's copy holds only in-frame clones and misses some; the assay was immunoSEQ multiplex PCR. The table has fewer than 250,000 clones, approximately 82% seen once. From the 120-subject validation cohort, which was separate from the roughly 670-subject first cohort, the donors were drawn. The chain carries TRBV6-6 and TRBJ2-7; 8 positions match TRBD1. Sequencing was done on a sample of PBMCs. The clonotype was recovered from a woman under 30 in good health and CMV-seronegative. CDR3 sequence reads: CASSPGTGWEQYF. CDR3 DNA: TGTGCCAGCAGCCCCGGGACAGGCTGGGAGCAGTACTTC.